This entry is about one T cell receptor (beta chain). The antigen it binds to is not known. Per-nucleotide qualities are absent, and no much larger clonotype sits a single base away. The germline V gene sets CDR1 to SGHTA and CDR2 to FQGNSA. The trim is 4 bases for V and 4 bases for J, with a gap of 13 bases between the germline ends. The CDR3 numbers 14 residues from cysteine through phenylalanine. Only the CDR3 part of the read is kept: 42 bases, read in frame from the first base. The data were obtained in a study of T cell responses to AZD1222 COVID-19 vaccine (dated by TCRdb to the early 2020s). Regarding the research as a whole: AZD1222 recipients given second doses at about 4 weeks or at about 12 weeks were pooled, since spike-specific TCR depth and breadth were not found to differ between the two schedules. TCR sequencing covered over 230 trial participants: roughly 200 given two doses of AZD1222 and some 25 given two doses of MenACWY control vaccine. Trial participants were enrolled by age into subgroups of 18-55, 56-69 and 70-plus years, and around 150, 29 and 61 TCR-sequenced participants, respectively, were included in these subgroups.

The CDR3 regions of human TCRbeta chains were analyzed by immunosequencing. Per the original workflow: Repertoire TCRs were matched against a reference library of SARS-CoV-2-specific TCRs generated with the MIRA antigen-specificity platform. Breadth was defined as the fraction of unique TCRs that were SARS-CoV-2-associated. Depth was defined as the fraction of total T cells that were SARS-CoV-2-associated. Using the MIRA data, each spike-specific TCR was mapped to the spike region that the TCR reacts to and placed in a CD4 or CD8 class. Log10-transformed breadth and depth values were compared by one-way ANOVA with Sidak's multiple comparisons tests. Entries here come from immuneACCESS through TCRdb and include only in-frame sequences with V and J called. Some clones fail to appear in such tables; in the studies checked, an unresolved V gene covers under half of the shortfall, and the cause of the remainder is unknown. V, J and clone size reflect that table, while D and trimming were determined from the DNA. The sample table lists some 130,000 clones, just over 85% of them with a count of one. More than 20% of the sample is taken by the ten largest.

The sample's time point label, decoded: baseline before first vaccination. The vaccinee samples were drawn from two UK trials, COV001 and COV002, one of which was a single-blind randomized controlled phase 2/3 trial testing AZD1222 (ChAdOx1 nCoV-19) in healthy adults. Trial participant PBMC samples were collected at day 0 and day 28 after the second dose for TCRbeta chain sequencing. The paper's findings and limits, for the study overall: Conclusions about previously exposed vaccinees are limited because only five or six AZD1222 recipients were SARS-CoV-2 seropositive at baseline. Nearly half of unique spike-specific TCRs reportedly recognized epitopes outside regions mutated in the B.1.351 and B.1.1.7 variants. Because no day 14 peak-response samples were available, the repertoires could be characterized only after the peak T cell response. CD4 TCRs associated with the vaccine covered the entire spike protein, and the dominant responses were in regions 160-218 and 743-854. A significant rise in spike-specific TCR breadth and depth was observed after two AZD1222 doses relative to day 0 and relative to MenACWY recipients. Participants were mostly white British and included more females than males, and it was suggested by the authors that clonal diversity may have been underestimated. The 56-69-year group was small, and its depth increase did not reach significance, likely because of low power.

This sequence originates from an adult in good health. Source: peripheral blood, taken on day 0 of AZD1222 vaccination. The chain is made from TRBV7-2 and TRBJ1-2; the D gene is unclear. The nucleotides are TGTGCCAGCAGCTCCCCGACGGGAACCTATGGCTACACCTTC. Its protein is CASSSPTGTYGYTF.